Listed below are T cell receptor beta chains from one sample, sequenced in a study of T cell responses to AZD1222 COVID-19 vaccine. Sequencing was performed with immunoSEQ multiplex PCR; in TCRdb, only in-frame clones are kept and a portion is missing. The data contain around 170,000 clones, 75% to 95% of them singletons. The starting material was peripheral blood, obtained on day 0 of AZD1222 vaccination. These receptor sequences come from an adult in good health. The CDR3 runs from the conserved cysteine through the conserved F or W. The order of the fields is J gene, clone size, V gene, D gene, CDR3 DNA, CDR3 protein. The D gene is left open where the match is weak. Where a row states a size, it is once, few, many or the class of an expanded clone; other rows omit it.

j_call: TRBJ2-5
clone_size: NA
v_call: TRBV5-1
d_call: NA
cdr3_nt: TGCGCCAGCAGTTCCCAGGGGGGCCAAGAGACCCAGTACTTC
cdr3_aa: CASSSQGGQETQYF

j_call: TRBJ2-7
clone_size: NA
v_call: TRBV7-8
d_call: TRBD2
cdr3_nt: TGTGCCAGCAGCTTAGTTCCTCGGGGGGAGGGCCGTGTGGACGAGCAGTACTTC
cdr3_aa: CASSLVPRGEGRVDEQYF

j_call: TRBJ1-1
clone_size: NA
v_call: TRBV7-9
d_call: NA
cdr3_nt: TGTGCCAGCGAACCCGAGGTAGGGGTGAACACTGAAGCTTTCTTT
cdr3_aa: CASEPEVGVNTEAFF

j_call: TRBJ2-1
clone_size: few
v_call: TRBV24-1
d_call: NA
cdr3_nt: TGTGCCACCGCCAGCGGAGGGGGGCTCTACAATGAGCAGTTCTTC
cdr3_aa: CATASGGGLYNEQFF

j_call: TRBJ2-7
clone_size: NA
v_call: TRBV5-1
d_call: NA
cdr3_nt: TGCGCCAGCAGCTTGGGGGCCAGAGGGGGAGGGGCCTCCTACGAGCAGTACTTC
cdr3_aa: CASSLGARGGGASYEQYF

j_call: TRBJ2-1
clone_size: once
v_call: TRBV6-5
d_call: NA
cdr3_nt: TGTGCCAGCAGTTACTCAATCCTGGACAATGAGCAGTTCTTC
cdr3_aa: CASSYSILDNEQFF

j_call: TRBJ1-1
clone_size: NA
v_call: TRBV15
d_call: TRBD1
cdr3_nt: TGTGCCACCAGCAGAGATCGACAGGGGGAAGCTTTCTTT
cdr3_aa: CATSRDRQGEAFF

j_call: TRBJ1-2
clone_size: NA
v_call: TRBV7-2
d_call: NA
cdr3_nt: TGTGCCAGCAGCTCAACAGGACAGAGCGTAGCTAACTATGGCTACACCTTC
cdr3_aa: CASSSTGQSVANYGYTF

j_call: TRBJ2-5
clone_size: NA
v_call: TRBV10-3
d_call: TRBD2
cdr3_nt: TGTGCCATCAGTGACAACCTTAGCGGGAGACGAGAGACCCAGTACTTC
cdr3_aa: CAISDNLSGRRETQYF

j_call: TRBJ2-5
clone_size: NA
v_call: TRBV2
d_call: TRBD2
cdr3_nt: TGTGCCAGCAATCTAGCGGGAGGCGGGGAGACCCAGTACTTC
cdr3_aa: CASNLAGGGETQYF

j_call: TRBJ1-1
clone_size: NA
v_call: TRBV7-2
d_call: NA
cdr3_nt: TGTGCCAGCAGCCCGGACTTTTCGAACACTGAAGCTTTCTTT
cdr3_aa: CASSPDFSNTEAFF

j_call: TRBJ2-1
clone_size: NA
v_call: TRBV27
d_call: TRBD2
cdr3_nt: TGTGCCAGCAGTTTACTGGGACTACCGTCCTACAATGAGCAGTTCTTC
cdr3_aa: CASSLLGLPSYNEQFF

j_call: TRBJ2-2
clone_size: NA
v_call: TRBV25-1
d_call: NA
cdr3_nt: TGTGCCAGCAGTGGGAACACCGGGGAGCTGTTTTTT
cdr3_aa: CASSGNTGELFF

j_call: TRBJ2-3
clone_size: NA
v_call: TRBV11-3
d_call: NA
cdr3_nt: TGTGCCAGCAGCTTAAACAGGGCCACAGATACGCAGTATTTT
cdr3_aa: CASSLNRATDTQYF

j_call: TRBJ1-1
clone_size: NA
v_call: TRBV29-1
d_call: NA
cdr3_nt: TGCAGCGCCCGGACAGACCTGAACACTGAAGCTTTCTTT
cdr3_aa: CSARTDLNTEAFF

j_call: TRBJ2-7
clone_size: NA
v_call: TRBV7-2
d_call: TRBD2
cdr3_nt: TGTGCCAGCAGCCCAAACGATCTAGCGGTGGACGAGCAGTACTTC
cdr3_aa: CASSPNDLAVDEQYF

j_call: TRBJ1-5
clone_size: NA
v_call: TRBV27
d_call: NA
cdr3_nt: TGTGCCAGCAGTTTGAGAGGGGACGGGCCCCAGCATTTT
cdr3_aa: CASSLRGDGPQHF

j_call: TRBJ1-2
clone_size: NA
v_call: TRBV5-5
d_call: NA
cdr3_nt: TGTGCCAGCAGCTTGTTGTCCAACGGCTACACCTTC
cdr3_aa: CASSLLSNGYTF

j_call: TRBJ2-7
clone_size: NA
v_call: TRBV5-1
d_call: TRBD2
cdr3_nt: TGCGCCAGCAGCTTGGAACTAGCGGGACCCTACGAGCAGTACTTC
cdr3_aa: CASSLELAGPYEQYF

j_call: TRBJ1-1
clone_size: NA
v_call: TRBV4-3
d_call: NA
cdr3_nt: TGCGCCAGCAGCAAGGGACACCGGAACACTGAAGCTTTCTTT
cdr3_aa: CASSKGHRNTEAFF

j_call: TRBJ2-2
clone_size: NA
v_call: TRBV27
d_call: TRBD2
cdr3_nt: TGTGCCAGCAGTCTAGCGGGAGGACCCGGGGAGCTGTTTTTT
cdr3_aa: CASSLAGGPGELFF

j_call: TRBJ2-5
clone_size: NA
v_call: TRBV4-2
d_call: TRBD2
cdr3_nt: TGTGCCAGCAGCCAAGACCCCGGCGGGAGGGTGGGAGAGACCCAGTACTTC
cdr3_aa: CASSQDPGGRVGETQYF

j_call: TRBJ2-1
clone_size: NA
v_call: TRBV7-2
d_call: TRBD1
cdr3_nt: TGTGCCAGCAGCTTAATCATCAGGGGGCGTAGCGGATTTAATGAGCAGTTCTTC
cdr3_aa: CASSLIIRGRSGFNEQFF

j_call: TRBJ1-1
clone_size: NA
v_call: TRBV28
d_call: NA
cdr3_nt: TGTGCCAGCAGTTTACGGGGGAGATACACTGAAGCTTTCTTT
cdr3_aa: CASSLRGRYTEAFF

j_call: TRBJ1-6
clone_size: NA
v_call: TRBV6-2/TRBV6-3
d_call: TRBD1
cdr3_nt: TGTGCCAGCAGTTACCTAGACAGGGGTTCACCCCTCCACTTT
cdr3_aa: CASSYLDRGSPLHF

j_call: TRBJ2-7
clone_size: NA
v_call: TRBV24-1
d_call: TRBD2
cdr3_nt: TGTGCCACCAGTGACTCCTCAGCGGGAGCGCCCGAGCAGTACTTC
cdr3_aa: CATSDSSAGAPEQYF

j_call: TRBJ2-2
clone_size: once
v_call: TRBV25-1
d_call: TRBD2
cdr3_nt: TGTGCCAGCAGAGGGACTAGCGGGAACACCGGGGAGCTGTTTTTT
cdr3_aa: CASRGTSGNTGELFF

j_call: TRBJ1-5
clone_size: NA
v_call: TRBV19
d_call: TRBD1
cdr3_nt: TGTGCCAGTAGTATAGGACAGGGGGATAGCAATCAGCCCCAGCATTTT
cdr3_aa: CASSIGQGDSNQPQHF

j_call: TRBJ2-2
clone_size: NA
v_call: TRBV28
d_call: TRBD2
cdr3_nt: TGTGCCAGCAGTTATATGCCCCGGGGACTAGCGGGAGGGCCATGGACCGGGGAGCTGTTTTTT
cdr3_aa: CASSYMPRGLAGGPWTGELFF

j_call: TRBJ2-7
clone_size: NA
v_call: TRBV28
d_call: NA
cdr3_nt: TGTGCCAGCAGTTCCGCACCCTACGAGCAGTACTTC
cdr3_aa: CASSSAPYEQYF

j_call: TRBJ2-5
clone_size: NA
v_call: TRBV12-3/TRBV12-4
d_call: NA
cdr3_nt: TGTGCCAGCACCTTGTCGGGTGAGGAGACCCAGTACTTC
cdr3_aa: CASTLSGEETQYF

j_call: TRBJ2-1
clone_size: NA
v_call: TRBV27
d_call: NA
cdr3_nt: TGTGCCAGCAGTCGGAGCGGGCCCTACAATGAGCAGTTCTTC
cdr3_aa: CASSRSGPYNEQFF

j_call: TRBJ1-4
clone_size: NA
v_call: TRBV4-1
d_call: NA
cdr3_nt: TGCGCCAGCAGCCAAATAATGGCTACCAATGAAAAACTGTTTTTT
cdr3_aa: CASSQIMATNEKLFF

j_call: TRBJ1-1
clone_size: NA
v_call: TRBV9
d_call: TRBD1
cdr3_nt: TGTGCCAGCAGCACCCCCGGGACAGCGAACACTGAAGCTTTCTTT
cdr3_aa: CASSTPGTANTEAFF

j_call: TRBJ1-2
clone_size: NA
v_call: TRBV9
d_call: NA
cdr3_nt: TGTGCCAGCAGCGGGTCGACCAGGGATCTCTATGGCTACACCTTC
cdr3_aa: CASSGSTRDLYGYTF

j_call: TRBJ2-5
clone_size: NA
v_call: TRBV12-3/TRBV12-4
d_call: NA
cdr3_nt: TGTGCCAGCAGAGGGGGGCAAGAGACCCAGTACTTC
cdr3_aa: CASRGGQETQYF

j_call: TRBJ2-7
clone_size: once
v_call: TRBV24-1
d_call: NA
cdr3_nt: TGTGCCACCAGTGGTGTGGGCTCCTACGAGCAGTACTTC
cdr3_aa: CATSGVGSYEQYF

j_call: TRBJ1-6
clone_size: NA
v_call: TRBV7-6
d_call: NA
cdr3_nt: TGTGCCAGCAGCTTAGATTGGGACCTAAATTCACCCCTCCACTTT
cdr3_aa: CASSLDWDLNSPLHF

j_call: TRBJ1-1
clone_size: NA
v_call: TRBV10-3
d_call: NA
cdr3_nt: TGTGCCATCAGTGAGGGCCTGTCTGAAGCTTTCTTT
cdr3_aa: CAISEGLSEAFF

j_call: TRBJ2-1
clone_size: once
v_call: TRBV11-2
d_call: NA
cdr3_nt: TGTGCCAGCAGAACGGACAGTCCTGAGCAGTTCTTC
cdr3_aa: CASRTDSPEQFF

j_call: TRBJ2-1
clone_size: NA
v_call: TRBV3-1/TRBV3-2
d_call: TRBD2
cdr3_nt: TGTGCCAGCAGCCTCCCGACTAGCGGGGTTAACAATGAGCAGTTCTTC
cdr3_aa: CASSLPTSGVNNEQFF

j_call: TRBJ2-7
clone_size: NA
v_call: TRBV7-6
d_call: TRBD1
cdr3_nt: TGTGCCAGCAGCCCCCCGAACGGACAGGGAGGTTTCTACGAGCAGTACTTC
cdr3_aa: CASSPPNGQGGFYEQYF

j_call: TRBJ2-2
clone_size: once
v_call: TRBV3-1/TRBV3-2
d_call: TRBD2
cdr3_nt: TGTGCCAGCAGCTTCAGCGGGGCGAACACCGGGGAGCTGTTTTTT
cdr3_aa: CASSFSGANTGELFF

j_call: TRBJ2-3
clone_size: NA
v_call: TRBV11-3
d_call: TRBD1
cdr3_nt: TGTGCCAGCAGCATCGCCCAGGGGGTTTACACAGATACGCAGTATTTT
cdr3_aa: CASSIAQGVYTDTQYF

j_call: TRBJ1-2
clone_size: NA
v_call: TRBV5-1
d_call: TRBD1
cdr3_nt: TGCGCCAGCAGCTTTTCACAAGGGGGCGACTATGGCTACACCTTC
cdr3_aa: CASSFSQGGDYGYTF

j_call: TRBJ1-5
clone_size: NA
v_call: TRBV12-3/TRBV12-4
d_call: NA
cdr3_nt: TGTGCCAGCAGTCTCTATGGAGAACAGCCCCAGCATTTT
cdr3_aa: CASSLYGEQPQHF